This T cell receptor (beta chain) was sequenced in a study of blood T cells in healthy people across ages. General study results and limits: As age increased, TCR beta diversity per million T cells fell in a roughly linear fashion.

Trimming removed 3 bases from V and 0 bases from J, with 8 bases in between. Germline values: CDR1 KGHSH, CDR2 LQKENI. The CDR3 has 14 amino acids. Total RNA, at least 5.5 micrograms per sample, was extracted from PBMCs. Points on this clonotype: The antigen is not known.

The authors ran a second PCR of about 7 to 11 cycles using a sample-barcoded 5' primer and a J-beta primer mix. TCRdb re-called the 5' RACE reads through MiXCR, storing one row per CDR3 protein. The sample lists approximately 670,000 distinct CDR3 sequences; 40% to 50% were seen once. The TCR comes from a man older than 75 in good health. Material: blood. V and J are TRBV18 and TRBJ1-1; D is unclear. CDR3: CASSPTELNTEAFF. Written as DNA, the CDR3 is TGTGCCAGCTCACCGACTGAGTTGAACACTGAAGCTTTCTTT.